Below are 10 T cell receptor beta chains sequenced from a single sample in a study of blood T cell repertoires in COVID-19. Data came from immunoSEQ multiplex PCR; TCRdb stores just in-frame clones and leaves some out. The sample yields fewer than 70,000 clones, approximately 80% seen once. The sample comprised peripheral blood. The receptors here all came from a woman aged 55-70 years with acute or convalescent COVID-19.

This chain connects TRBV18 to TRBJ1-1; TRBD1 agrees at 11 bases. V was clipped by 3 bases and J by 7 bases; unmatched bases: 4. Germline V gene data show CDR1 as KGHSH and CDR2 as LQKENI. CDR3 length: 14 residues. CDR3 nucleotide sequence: TGTGCCAGCTCACCCGGACAGGGGGCTTATGAAGCTTTCTTT. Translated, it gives CASSPGQGAYEAFF.

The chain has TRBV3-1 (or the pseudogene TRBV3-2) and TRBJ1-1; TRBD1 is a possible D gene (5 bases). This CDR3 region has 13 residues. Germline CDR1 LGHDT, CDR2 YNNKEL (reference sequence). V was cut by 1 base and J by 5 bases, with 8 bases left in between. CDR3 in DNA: TGTGCCAGCAGCCAAGTCAAGGGGACTGAAGCTTTCTTT. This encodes CASSQVKGTEAFF.

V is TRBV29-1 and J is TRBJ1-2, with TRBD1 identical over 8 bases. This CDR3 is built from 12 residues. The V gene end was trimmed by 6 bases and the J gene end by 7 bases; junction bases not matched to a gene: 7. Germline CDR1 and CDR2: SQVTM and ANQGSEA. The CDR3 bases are TGCAGCGTGTACCAGGGGGCCATTGGCTACACCTTC. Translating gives CSVYQGAIGYTF.

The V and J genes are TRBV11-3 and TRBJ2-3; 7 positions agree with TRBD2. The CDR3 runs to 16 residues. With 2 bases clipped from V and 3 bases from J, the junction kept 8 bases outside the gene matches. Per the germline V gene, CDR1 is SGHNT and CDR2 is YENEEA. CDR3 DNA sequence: TGTGCCAGCAGCTTAAAGACGGGGCGGGGGACAGATACGCAGTATTTT. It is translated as CASSLKTGRGTDTQYF.

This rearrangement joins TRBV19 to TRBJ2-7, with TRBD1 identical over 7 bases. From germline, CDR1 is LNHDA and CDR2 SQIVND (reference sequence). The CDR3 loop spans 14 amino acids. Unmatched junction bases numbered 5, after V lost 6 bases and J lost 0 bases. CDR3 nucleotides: TGTGCCAGTAGATCGGGACAGAGCTCCTACGAGCAGTACTTC. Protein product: CASRSGQSSYEQYF.

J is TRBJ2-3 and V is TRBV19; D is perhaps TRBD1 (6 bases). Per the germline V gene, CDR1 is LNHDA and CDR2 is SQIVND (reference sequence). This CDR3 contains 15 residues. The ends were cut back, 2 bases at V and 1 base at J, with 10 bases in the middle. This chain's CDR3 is CASSISNRGTDTQYF. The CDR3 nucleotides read TGTGCCAGTAGTATAAGTAACAGGGGCACAGATACGCAGTATTTT. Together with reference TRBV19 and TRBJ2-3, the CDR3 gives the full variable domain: DGGITQSPKYLFRKEGQNVTLSCEQNLNHDAMYWYRQDPGQGLRLIYYSQIVNDFQKGDIAEGYSVSREKKESFPLTVTSAQKNPTAFYLCASSISNRGTDTQYFGPGTRLTVL.

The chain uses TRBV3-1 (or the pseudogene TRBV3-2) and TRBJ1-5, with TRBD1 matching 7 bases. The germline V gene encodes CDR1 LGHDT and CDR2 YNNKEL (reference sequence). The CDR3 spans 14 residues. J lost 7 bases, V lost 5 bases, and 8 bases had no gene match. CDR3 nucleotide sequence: TGTGCCAGCAGCATCCGACAGGGCGGGCAGCCCCAGCATTTT. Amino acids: CASSIRQGGQPQHF.

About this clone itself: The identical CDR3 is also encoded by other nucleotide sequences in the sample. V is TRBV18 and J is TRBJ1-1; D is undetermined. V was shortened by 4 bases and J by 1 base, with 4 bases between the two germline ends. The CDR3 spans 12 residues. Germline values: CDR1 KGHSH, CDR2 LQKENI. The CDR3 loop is CASSLKNTEAFF. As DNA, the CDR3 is TGTGCCAGCTCACTCAAGAACACTGAAGCTTTCTTT.

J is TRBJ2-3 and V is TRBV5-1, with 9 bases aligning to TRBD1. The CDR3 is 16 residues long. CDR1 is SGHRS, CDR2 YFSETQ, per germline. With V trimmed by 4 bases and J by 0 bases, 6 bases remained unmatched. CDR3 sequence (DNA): TGCGCCAGCAGCACCGGGACAGGGCTGAGCACAGATACGCAGTATTTT. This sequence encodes CASSTGTGLSTDTQYF.

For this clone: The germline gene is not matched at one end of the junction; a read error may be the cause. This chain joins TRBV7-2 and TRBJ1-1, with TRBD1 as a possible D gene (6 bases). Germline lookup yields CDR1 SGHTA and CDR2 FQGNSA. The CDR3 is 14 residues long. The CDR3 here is CASTLSRGSTEAFF. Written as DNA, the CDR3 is TGTGCCAGCACCTTAAGTAGGGGGAGCACTGAAGCTTTCTTT. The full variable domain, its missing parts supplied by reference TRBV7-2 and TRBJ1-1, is GAGVSQSPSNKVTEKGKDVELRCDPISGHTALYWYRQSLGQGLEFLIYFQGNSAPDKSGLPSDRFSAERTGGSVSTLTIQRTQQEDSAVYLCASTLSRGSTEAFFGQGTRLTVV.